This T cell receptor beta chain was obtained from a study of blood T cell repertoires in COVID-19 (dated by TCRdb to about 2020). Concerning the study at large: Collaborator samples came from the United States, Italy and Spain and covered acute and convalescent phases of COVID-19. Where HLA class I and class II types were available, the types were taken from metadata supplied by the sample provider, not from assay-based typing. The samples were drawn from the first 160 participants of the ongoing ImmuneRACE study and from more than 1,000 subjects provided by 6 global collaborators. The material from the prospective study consisted of cDNA or gDNA derived from T cells, B-cell-depleted T cells, or PBMCs. The dataset comprised deeply sampled blood TCRbeta repertoires from subjects exposed to, actively infected with, or recovered from COVID-19. The sample metadata nearly always contained a de-identified subject ID, COVID-19 status, age in years and sex. A freely available public database, intended as a resource for researchers studying the immune response to SARS-CoV-2, is where the repertoires were released. Findings and caveats that apply to the study as a whole: The amount of clinical and demographic metadata varied by source and participant and was provided uncurated.

This clone was seen only a few times. No antigen is known for it. Base qualities are not provided; no much larger clone lies one nucleotide away. TCRbeta CDR3 regions were amplified from genomic DNA using the immunoSEQ Assay, a bias-controlled multiplex PCR. As for the original processing: Nucleated cell counts per sample were estimated from amplification of reference gene primers within the assay. To quantify the absolute abundance of each unique TCRbeta CDR3 rearrangement, sequence reads were collapsed and filtered. For each sample, productive Simpson clonality was calculated by taking the square root of Simpson's diversity index across productive rearrangements. What TCRdb holds here is the immuneACCESS table cut down to in-frame rearrangements. Part of the clones is not present; checked against another copy, under half of the missing clones reflect an unresolved V gene, and the others are unexplained. For V, J and clone size, that table is used; D and trimming come from the DNA. The sample table records about 190,000 clones; around 84% of these occur just once. The ten largest clones add up to 2.5% to 3.5% of the sample.

Enrolling through a virtual design, the prospective study's participants ranged in age from roughly 18 to 89 years and lived across roughly 24 United States geographic areas. To assign participants to cohorts, the prospective study relied on clinical history that participants themselves reported in a screening survey and a study questionnaire. Recovered participants in ImmuneRACE Cohort 3 were defined as having two consecutive negative NP/OP PCR tests, clearance from a healthcare professional, or resolution of symptoms. Mobile phlebotomists in the prospective study collected whole blood, serum and a nasopharyngeal or oropharyngeal swab from every participant. Additional blood draws and questionnaires over a 2-month period could optionally be provided by prospective study participants. Before DNA extraction, prospective study blood samples were shipped either frozen or at room temperature. From a lookup of the germline V gene (reference sequence), CDR1 and CDR2 are LGHDT and YNNKEL. The CDR3, cysteine through phenylalanine, is 14 amino acids long. The kept DNA is CDR3 alone, 42 bases in frame from the first base. Between the V and J ends, shortened by 0 bases and 8 bases respectively, the junction contains 13 bases.

This receptor was identified in a woman in her 30s who had recovered from COVID-19. Material: PBMCs or T cells enriched from blood (not recorded which). The V and J segments used are TRBV3-1 (or the pseudogene TRBV3-2) and TRBJ1-2; matching of 5 bases hints at TRBD1 as the D gene. The DNA is TGTGCCAGCAGCCAAGATTCGCAGGGCCGGGGCTACACCTTC. It translates as CASSQDSQGRGYTF.